This T cell receptor beta chain was identified during a study of cytomegalovirus exposure and HLA in healthy donors. Primers for the PCR totalled 60 Vbeta and 13 Jbeta. The repertoire was sequenced with immunoSEQ multiplex PCR; TCRdb's copy has only in-frame clones and lacks some. The repertoire holds about 160,000 clones, with roughly four fifths as singletons. Whole-study results and caveats: With further analysis later on, most CMV-associated TCR beta chains appeared HLA-restricted. There was a cluster of highly shared sequence variants that was likely a sequencing artifact.

The CDR3 contains 13 residues. Germline-derived CDR1 and CDR2 are SNHLY and FYNNEI. V lost 4 bases and J lost 8, with 12 bases in between. Worth noting for this clone: Its antigen is still unknown.

The sequenced sample was PBMCs. The chain has TRBV2 and TRBJ2-4; D gene uncertain. This TCR derives from a man between 18 and 29 years old in good health and CMV-seronegative. CDR3 protein: CASSANSLDIQYF. DNA of the CDR3: TGTGCCAGCAGTGCGAATAGCCTGGACATTCAGTACTTC.